The 3 T cell receptor beta chains below were found in one sample sequenced in a study of T-cell reconstitution after alpha-beta-depleted transplantation in children. Unique molecular identifiers tagged the TCRbeta library. TCRdb called the PCR reads again in MiXCR, with one record for every CDR3 protein. Found here are more than 250,000 distinct CDR3 sequences, roughly 9.5% of them singletons; the top ten hold around 9.1%. The sequences come from PBMCs from the stem cell graft donor, collected from the stem cell graft. Every receptor here comes from a human donor who donated a stem cell graft to a child with SCID.

This clonotype has a count of ten or more. The rearrangement uses TRBV11-3 and TRBJ2-1, with 9 bases that match TRBD1. CDR3 length: 16 residues. Germline-derived CDR1 and CDR2 are SGHNT and YENEEA. V shed 2 bases and J 5 bases; nucleotides not matched to a gene: 7. The CDR3 coding sequence is TGTGCCAGCAGCTTACTAGGACAGGGGCAGGACAATGAGCAGTTCTTC. It translates to CASSLLGQGQDNEQFF.

This CDR3 reads CASSLNPGGAEQYF. For the CDR3, the DNA is TGTGCCAGCAGCTTAAACCCGGGGGGAGCCGAGCAGTACTTC. This chain connects TRBV7-2 to TRBJ2-7, with 7 bases aligning to TRBD2. Trimming took 2 bases from V and 6 from J; bases not matched to a gene: 7. The CDR3 length is 14 residues. Germline V gene data show CDR1 as SGHTA and CDR2 as FQGNSA. The entire variable domain, with the rest obtained from reference TRBV7-2 and TRBJ2-7, is as follows: GAGVSQSPSNKVTEKGKDVELRCDPISGHTALYWYRQSLGQGLEFLIYFQGNSAPDKSGLPSDRFSAERTGGSVSTLTIQRTQQEDSAVYLCASSLNPGGAEQYFGPGTRLTVT.

This chain uses TRBV24-1 with TRBJ2-3; 9 nucleotides match TRBD2. With 3 bases clipped from V and 3 bases from J, the junction kept 12 bases outside the gene matches. The CDR3 sequence is 18 residues long. Germline V lookup: CDR1 KGHDR, CDR2 SFDVKD. The DNA for the CDR3 is TGTGCCACCAGTGATCCACAGGGAGCGGGGGGCCGGACAGATACGCAGTATTTT. Amino acids: CATSDPQGAGGRTDTQYF.